This entry lists 8 T cell receptor beta chains sequenced from one sample in a study of blood T cells in healthy people across ages. The second PCR ran roughly 7 to 12 cycles with a sample-barcoded 5' primer and J-beta primers. A single record per CDR3 protein comes from TCRdb applying MiXCR to the 5' RACE reads. Among 450,000 to 650,000 distinct CDR3 sequences listed, under 30% were seen once. The same data also went into a second study, on T cells of mothers and their children.

The sample consisted of blood. Source of these receptors: a boy between 5 and 17 years old in good health.

This chain connects TRBV28 to TRBJ1-3; TRBD1 matches 7 bases. V lost 1 base, J lost 4 bases, and 10 bases stayed unmatched. CDR1 is MDHEN, CDR2 SYDVKM, per germline. The CDR3 sequence is 17 residues long. CDR3 bases: TGTGCCAGCAGTTTATCCCCGGGCAGGGGGGCCGGAAACACCATATATTTT. Translated: CASSLSPGRGAGNTIYF.

The genes are TRBV18 and TRBJ2-5; D might be TRBD2 (5 bases). V dropped 2 bases and J dropped 4 bases, with 14 bases sitting between them. Per the germline V gene, CDR1 is KGHSH and CDR2 is LQKENI. The CDR3 contains 15 residues. The CDR3 DNA sequence: TGTGCCAGCTCACCAAGGACTCGTACGGGAGAGACCCAGTACTTC. This sequence encodes CASSPRTRTGETQYF.

This clonotype was observed a handful of times. The J gene is TRBJ1-1, the V gene TRBV4-3; the match to TRBD1 covers 7 bases. This CDR3 contains 15 residues. Trimming removed 4 bases from V and 2 bases from J; junction bases left unmatched: 7. Looked up from germline, CDR1 is LGHNA and CDR2 is YSLEER. The CDR3 coding sequence is TGCGCCAGCAGCCGAGACAGGGACCAAAACACTGAAGCTTTCTTT. Its translation: CASSRDRDQNTEAFF.

V usage is TRBV18 and J usage is TRBJ2-5; 7 bases are a match to TRBD1. The DNA end lines up better with TRBJ2-7; the J call may be wrong. The CDR3 extends over 13 amino acids. Germline V CDR1 and CDR2: KGHSH, LQKENI. CDR3 region: CASSPETGYEQYF. The CDR3 DNA sequence: TGTGCCAGCTCACCAGAGACAGGGTACGAGCAGTACTTC.

The chain carries TRBV12-3 or TRBV12-4 and TRBJ2-1, with D perhaps matching TRBD2 (5 bases). The CDR3 runs 14 residues. V shed 3 bases and J shed 4 bases, with 10 bases lying between them. The CDR3, as DNA: TGTGCCAGCAGTTTTATCCCGGGATACAATGAGCAGTTCTTC. Encoded protein: CASSFIPGYNEQFF.

This clonotype was seen repeatedly, ten times or more. This rearrangement joins TRBV13 to TRBJ2-5, with D maybe TRBD1 (5 bases). CDR3 length equals 13 residues. V was shortened by 5 bases and J by 2 bases, with 9 bases between the two germline ends. Per germline, CDR1 PRHDT and CDR2 FYEKMQ (reference sequence). The CDR3 protein is CASSHRQQETQYF. CDR3 sequence (DNA): TGTGCCAGCAGCCATCGACAGCAAGAGACCCAGTACTTC.

The chain couples TRBV2 to TRBJ1-5; D not certain. V was trimmed by 7 bases and J by 0 bases, leaving 13 bases between them. Germline values: CDR1 SNHLY, CDR2 FYNNEI. The CDR3 loop spans 15 amino acids. CDR3 coding DNA: TGTGCCAGCACACTAGGGTTTCGTAGCAATCAGCCCCAGCATTTT. Translation: CASTLGFRSNQPQHF.

The genes are TRBV6-2 or TRBV6-3 and TRBJ2-4; D may match TRBD1 or TRBD2 (6 bases each). The CDR3 has 15 amino acids. Between the trimmed V and J ends, which lost 6 bases and 0 bases, there was a span of 12 bases. Germline values: CDR1 MNHEY, CDR2 SVGEGT. The CDR3 DNA follows: TGTGCCAGCAGAGGAGGGACACTAGCCAAAAACATTCAGTACTTC. It specifies CASRGGTLAKNIQYF.